The next 22 T cell receptor beta chains were all read from a single sample in a study of T cells in localized non-small cell lung cancer. Data came from immunoSEQ multiplex PCR; TCRdb stores just in-frame clones and leaves some out. The sample has about 9,600 clones; approximately 45% are singletons. Sequences were derived from lymph node tissue, sampled before any cancer treatment. The receptors were gathered from a woman aged 35 to 70 with stage I lung adenocarcinoma.

The chain uses TRBV29-1 and TRBJ2-5, with 8 nucleotides matching TRBD2. Trimming at V came to 7 bases and at J to 5 bases, leaving 9 bases not matched to a gene. Germline V lookup: CDR1 SQVTM, CDR2 ANQGSEA. The CDR3 covers 13 residues. The DNA for the CDR3 is TGCAGCGCATTCGGGGGGGCCTGGGAGACCCAGTACTTC. Translated, it gives CSAFGGAWETQYF.

The chain joins TRBV19 to TRBJ1-1, with a tentative D call TRBD1 (6 bases). Trimming removed 7 bases at V and 4 bases at J, with 10 bases between. Germline values: CDR1 LNHDA, CDR2 SQIVND (reference sequence). The length of the CDR3 is 12 residues. The CDR3 DNA reads as TGTGCCAGTACAGGGGCTGCCACTGAAGCTTTCTTT. Translated, it gives CASTGAATEAFF.

The chain employs TRBV28 and TRBJ1-1, with D possibly matching TRBD1 (5 bases). V was pared by 5 bases and J by 6 bases, with 28 bases between. CDR3 size: 18 residues. The germline CDR1 and CDR2 sequences are MDHEN and SYDVKM. CDR3 sequence: CASSPPPRQRKRGAEAFF. The CDR3 nucleotides are TGTGCCAGCAGTCCCCCCCCTCGGCAGCGAAAGAGAGGGGCTGAAGCTTTCTTT.

The chain is built from TRBV19 and TRBJ2-5, with D maybe TRBD1 (6 bases). This CDR3 has 14 amino acids. Trimming shortened V by 5 bases and J by 5 bases, and 15 bases separated the two germline ends. Germline-derived CDR1 and CDR2 are LNHDA and SQIVND (reference sequence). The CDR3 DNA sequence: TGTGCCAGTAGTCCAGGGGCAGGGTGGGAGACCCAGTACTTC. It encodes CASSPGAGWETQYF.

The J gene is TRBJ1-2, the V gene TRBV19; maybe TRBD1 (6 bases). CDR1 LNHDA and CDR2 SQIVND come from the germline V gene (reference sequence). The CDR3 length is 16 residues. Trimming removed 4 bases from V and 2 bases from J, with 17 bases in between. Written as DNA, the CDR3 is TGTGCCAGTAGTACCCCCGGAAAGGGACAAAACTATGGCTACACCTTC. Translated, it gives CASSTPGKGQNYGYTF.

The CDR3 coding sequence is TGCGCCAGCAGTGAATCGGGGGGGGCAAACGAGCAGTACTTC. Translated: CASSESGGANEQYF. The chain joins TRBV10-1 to TRBJ2-7; 8 nucleotides line up with TRBD2. The trim removed 3 bases at V and 5 bases at J, leaving 6 bases unmatched. The CDR3 has 14 residues. The V gene's germline CDR1 is WNHNN and CDR2 SYGVQD (reference sequence).

The chain combines TRBV25-1 with TRBJ1-2; no clear D. The CDR3 runs 16 residues. The germline V gene has CDR1 MGHDK and CDR2 SYGVNS. V was pared by 6 bases and J by 6 bases, with 23 bases between. The CDR3 nucleotides read TGTGCCAGCAGGGCGGCGAAAGGACGGCCTCGGGATGGCTACACCTTC. This sequence encodes CASRAAKGRPRDGYTF.

The chain carries TRBV18 and TRBJ2-3; 7 bases line up with TRBD2. In germline, CDR1 is KGHSH, CDR2 LQKENI. This CDR3 has 17 amino acids. V shed 3 bases and J 0 bases; nucleotides not matched to a gene: 9. DNA for the CDR3: TGTGCCAGCTCACCCACCCCGACTAGCACTAGCACAGATACGCAGTATTTT. Its translation: CASSPTPTSTSTDTQYF.

V gene TRBV18 combines with J gene TRBJ1-1; D is ambiguous. CDR1 is KGHSH, CDR2 LQKENI, per germline. The CDR3 is 17 amino acids. Trimming pared 1 base from V and 0 bases from J, leaving 15 bases between. Here the CDR3 reads CASSPLSNLGLNTEAFF. CDR3 nucleotide sequence: TGTGCCAGCTCACCACTGAGTAATCTGGGCCTGAACACTGAAGCTTTCTTT.

The chain couples TRBV6-7 to TRBJ1-5, with D possibly being TRBD1 (6 bases). TRBV6-7 is reported as an ORF; its role is uncertain. The length of the CDR3 is 15 residues. Trimming removed 7 bases at V and 2 bases at J, with 15 bases between. The CDR3 protein is CASTDAGAGNQPQHF. In DNA form, the CDR3 reads TGTGCCAGCACCGACGCGGGGGCGGGCAATCAGCCCCAGCATTTT.

The V and J genes are TRBV28 and TRBJ2-1; TRBD1 agrees at 8 bases. Unmatched junction bases numbered 2, after V lost 5 bases and J lost 5 bases. The V gene's germline CDR1 is MDHEN and CDR2 SYDVKM. The CDR3 extends over 13 amino acids. This CDR3 is CASSPQGDNEQFF. DNA for the CDR3: TGTGCCAGCAGTCCACAGGGGGACAATGAGCAGTTCTTC.

This clone appeared a few times. The germline gene is not matched at one end of the junction; a read error may be the cause. J is TRBJ1-2 and V is TRBV6-8; tentative D call: TRBD1 (5 bases). This CDR3 is 14 amino acids long. CDR1 MNHGY and CDR2 SAAAGT come from the germline V gene. The CDR3, as DNA: TGTGCCAGCAGTTACAAGGGGCCCTACTATGGCTGCACCTTC. This gives the protein CASSYKGPYYGCTF.

CDR3 sequence: CASSVAPAGGPVDTQYF. CDR3 nucleotides: TGTGCCAGCAGCGTAGCCCCAGCGGGGGGGCCGGTAGATACGCAGTATTTT. The chain carries TRBV9 and TRBJ2-3, with 10 bases fitting TRBD2. V lost 0 bases to trimming and J lost 5 bases; unmatched junction nucleotides: 9. CDR1 is SGDLS, CDR2 YYNGEE, per germline. CDR3 length equals 17 residues.

The chain joins TRBV10-2 to TRBJ1-2; D gene uncertain. The CDR3 runs to 16 residues. V gave up 2 bases and J gave up 0 bases, with 13 bases separating them. The germline CDR1 and CDR2 sequences are WSHSY and SAAADI. CDR3: CASSEGMWEPNYGYTF. The CDR3 nucleotides read TGCGCCAGCAGTGAGGGTATGTGGGAGCCTAACTATGGCTACACCTTC.

The table lists this clone with a few counts. This chain links TRBV19 with TRBJ2-3, with 14 bases fitting TRBD2. This CDR3 has 17 residues. Losses at the gene ends were 4 bases for V and 0 bases for J; bases not matched to a gene: 3. In germline, CDR1 is LNHDA, CDR2 SQIVND (reference sequence). The CDR3 here is CASSRGTSGGSTDTQYF. CDR3 nucleotides: TGTGCCAGTAGTAGGGGGACTAGCGGGGGCAGCACAGATACGCAGTATTTT.

This clone was counted only a few times. V and J are TRBV6-8 and TRBJ1-2; 8 bases match TRBD1. This CDR3 has 16 amino acids. The junction had 9 bases not matched to a gene; V was cut back by 0 bases and J by 6 bases. CDR1 is MNHGY and CDR2 is SAAAGT in the germline V gene. CDR3 nucleotide sequence: TGTGCCAGCAGTTACTCGAGAGCGGGCAGGGGGCATGGCTACACCTTC. Protein: CASSYSRAGRGHGYTF.

This chain connects TRBV15 to TRBJ2-7, with 12 bases lining up with TRBD2. The CDR3 loop spans 18 amino acids. The germline CDR1 and CDR2 sequences are LNHNV and YYDKDF (reference sequence). The trim removed 0 bases at V and 6 bases at J, leaving 12 bases unmatched. CDR3 region: CATSRELAGGPGTREQYF. Here the CDR3 DNA reads TGTGCCACCAGCAGAGAACTAGCGGGAGGCCCCGGGACCCGCGAGCAGTACTTC.

CDR3 nucleotide sequence: TGCGCCAGCAGCCGGGACCAGGGGTATGGCTACACCTTC. Translated, it gives CASSRDQGYGYTF. This sequence joins TRBV1 and TRBJ1-2; TRBD1, as called in the table, went unchecked against the DNA. TRBV1 is shown as a pseudogene. CDR3 length: 13 amino acids.

This clone was counted a few times. The chain combines TRBV11-3 with TRBJ1-6; TRBD1 matches at 7 bases. The germline V gene encodes CDR1 SGHNT and CDR2 YENEEA. The CDR3 totals 16 residues. The V segment lost 8 bases and the J segment 4 bases; nucleotides outside the gene matches: 11. CDR3 protein: CASLQLGTEYNSPLHF. The CDR3 nucleotides are TGTGCCAGCCTCCAGTTGGGGACAGAGTATAATTCACCCCTCCACTTT.

This clone has a handful of counts. This rearrangement joins TRBV16 to TRBJ1-1, with D maybe TRBD1 (5 bases). Per the germline V gene, CDR1 is KGHSY and CDR2 is FQNENV. With 0 bases removed from V and 10 bases from J, the gap between germline ends came to 12 bases. The CDR3 contains 13 residues. CDR3 DNA: TGTGCCAGCAGCCAATCGAATAGGGGTTCAGCTTTCTTT. It translates to CASSQSNRGSAFF.

This chain uses TRBV19 with TRBJ2-7, with D unclear. CDR3 length: 16 amino acids. The V gene lost 0 bases and the J gene lost 6 bases, with 18 bases spanning the gap. In germline, CDR1 is LNHDA, CDR2 SQIVND (reference sequence). Here the CDR3 DNA reads TGTGCCAGTAGTATAGATCGGGCACCTAACCCGGTCGAGCAGTACTTC. This translates into CASSIDRAPNPVEQYF. Supplemented by reference TRBV19 and TRBJ2-7, the full variable domain reads DGGITQSPKYLFRKEGQNVTLSCEQNLNHDAMYWYRQDPGQGLRLIYYSQIVNDFQKGDIAEGYSVSREKKESFPLTVTSAQKNPTAFYLCASSIDRAPNPVEQYFGPGTRLTVT.

This clone has only a few counts. The V call is TRBV9, the J call TRBJ1-6; unclear D gene. The CDR3 extends over 14 amino acids. The V and J ends lost 0 bases and 5 bases respectively, with 6 bases between them. From germline, CDR1 is SGDLS and CDR2 YYNGEE. This chain's CDR3 is CASSVGGNNSPLHF. In DNA, the CDR3 is TGTGCCAGCAGCGTAGGGGGTAATAATTCACCCCTCCACTTT.